This is a list of T cell receptor beta chains from one sample in a study of early T cells in non-severe SARS-CoV-2 infection. TCRdb reprocessed the 5' RACE reads with MiXCR, giving one entry per CDR3 protein. The table lists roughly 50,000 distinct CDR3 sequences, over 7.5% of them singletons, with roughly a tenth in the top ten. Sequencing was done on a sample of whole blood. These receptors were collected from an adult who was a healthcare worker with PCR-confirmed SARS-CoV-2 infection or an uninfected control (not recorded which). CDR3s include the opening cysteine and the closing phenylalanine or tryptophan. Fields, in order: clone size, D gene, J gene, V gene, CDR3 protein, CDR3 DNA. D genes are given only for firm matches. Not every row has a clone size; where given, it reads once, few, many or a size class.

few | . | TRBJ2-1 | TRBV11-3 | CASSFSGEQFF | TGTGCCAGCAGCTTTTCGGGTGAGCAGTTCTTC
. | . | TRBJ1-1 | TRBV7-6 | CASSLELGTEAFF | TGTGCCAGCAGCTTAGAGTTGGGTACTGAAGCTTTCTTT
few | TRBD1 | TRBJ1-1 | TRBV20-1 | CSARGMRDPGGGARNTEAFF | TGCAGTGCTAGAGGGATGCGGGACCCAGGGGGGGGCGCCCGGAACACTGAAGCTTTCTTT
. | TRBD2 | TRBJ2-3 | TRBV7-9 | CASSLGLAGVRTDTQYF | TGTGCCAGCAGCTTGGGACTAGCGGGAGTTCGCACAGATACGCAGTATTTT
many | TRBD2 | TRBJ2-7 | TRBV6-5 | CASSRIVGTSGRYEQYF | TGTGCCAGCAGCCGAATAGTTGGGACTAGCGGGAGGTACGAGCAGTACTTC
few | . | TRBJ1-5 | TRBV9 | CASSVSGDSNQPQHF | TGTGCCAGCAGCGTATCAGGGGATAGCAATCAGCCCCAGCATTTT
many | . | TRBJ2-1 | TRBV11-3 | CASSLGTNYNEQFF | TGTGCCAGCAGCTTGGGGACAAATTACAATGAGCAGTTCTTC
many | . | TRBJ2-3 | TRBV7-9 | CASRGPLSTDTQYF | TGTGCCAGCAGGGGCCCGCTGAGTACAGATACGCAGTATTTT
. | . | TRBJ2-1 | TRBV2 | CATEERSINEQFF | TGTGCCACCGAGGAGCGGTCTATCAATGAGCAGTTCTTC
many | . | TRBJ2-1 | TRBV7-2 | CASSLSIHEQFF | TGTGCCAGCAGCCTTAGCATTCATGAGCAGTTCTTC
. | . | TRBJ1-1 | TRBV28 | CASSLTERAFF | TGTGCCAGCAGTTTAACAGAGCGAGCTTTCTTT
many | TRBD1 | TRBJ1-5 | TRBV20-1 | CSAQGGGNQPQHF | TGCAGTGCTCAGGGGGGTGGCAATCAGCCCCAGCATTTT
few | TRBD1 | TRBJ2-1 | TRBV20-1 | CSASPGQGEGEQFF | TGCAGTGCTAGCCCGGGGCAGGGGGAAGGTGAGCAGTTCTTC
. | TRBD1 | TRBJ2-7 | TRBV30 | CAWSVLGTGGPSYEQYF | TGTGCCTGGAGTGTACTCGGGACAGGGGGTCCCTCCTACGAGCAGTACTTC
. | TRBD1 | TRBJ2-4 | TRBV19 | CASSLGTVKNIQYF | TGTGCCAGTAGTCTCGGGACAGTCAAAAACATTCAGTACTTC
. | TRBD2 | TRBJ2-7 | TRBV20-1 | CSATGLAGGGYEQYF | TGCAGTGCTACCGGACTAGCGGGGGGAGGCTACGAGCAGTACTTC
many | TRBD1 | TRBJ1-1 | TRBV4-3 | CASSRGTGGNTEAFF | TGCGCCAGCAGCCGAGGGACAGGGGGGAACACTGAAGCTTTCTTT
few | . | TRBJ2-5 | TRBV6-5 | CASSLTGTVQETQYF | TGTGCCAGCAGTTTAACCGGGACGGTACAAGAGACCCAGTACTTC
. | . | TRBJ1-1 | TRBV4-1 | CASSHILTRDPEAFF | TGCGCCAGCAGCCACATTTTAACCAGGGATCCTGAAGCTTTCTTT
few | TRBD1 | TRBJ1-5 | TRBV29-1 | CSVRDRYNQPQHF | TGCAGCGTACGGGACAGATATAATCAGCCCCAGCATTTT
. | TRBD1 | TRBJ1-5 | TRBV28 | CASSEGQGYSNQPQHF | TGTGCCAGCAGCGAAGGACAGGGTTATAGCAATCAGCCCCAGCATTTT
. | . | TRBJ2-5 | TRBV5-1 | CASSLVGAETQYF | TGCGCCAGCAGCTTGGTCGGAGCGGAGACCCAGTACTTC
many | . | TRBJ2-7 | TRBV6-1 | CASTEGSRTYEQYF | TGTGCCAGCACTGAAGGGTCCAGGACCTACGAGCAGTACTTC
few | . | TRBJ1-2 | TRBV6-1 | CASRDPKTNYGYTF | TGTGCCAGCAGGGACCCGAAGACTAACTATGGCTACACCTTC
many | . | TRBJ2-5 | TRBV28 | CASSPGTSLETQYF | TGTGCCAGCAGCCCCGGGACATCATTAGAGACCCAGTACTTC
many | . | TRBJ1-1 | TRBV7-9 | CASSLALGSNTEAFF | TGTGCCAGCAGCTTAGCGCTTGGCAGCAACACTGAAGCTTTCTTT
. | . | TRBJ2-3 | TRBV7-9 | CASKPSGTDTQYF | TGTGCCAGCAAACCTTCTGGCACAGATACGCAGTATTTT
few | TRBD1 | TRBJ2-5 | TRBV7-3 | CASSLGGGQGGQTQYF | TGTGCCAGCAGCTTAGGGGGCGGACAGGGAGGACAGACCCAGTACTTC
few | TRBD2 | TRBJ2-5 | TRBV7-6 | CASSLGSGGKETQYF | TGTGCCAGCAGCTTAGGTAGCGGGGGGAAAGAGACCCAGTACTTC
many | TRBD2 | TRBJ2-7 | TRBV11-2 | CASSLLVGGGTYEQYF | TGTGCCAGCAGCCTCCTGGTCGGGGGGGGAACCTACGAGCAGTACTTC
few | TRBD1 | TRBJ1-1 | TRBV14 | CASSPVGGLNTEAFF | TGTGCCAGCAGCCCGGTAGGGGGCCTGAACACTGAAGCTTTCTTT
. | . | TRBJ1-1 | TRBV18 | CASSPIKGTEAFF | TGTGCCAGCTCACCTATCAAGGGGACTGAAGCTTTCTTT
many | . | TRBJ2-2 | TRBV18 | CASSPPTQNTGELFF | TGTGCCAGCTCACCACCGACACAAAACACCGGGGAGCTGTTTTTT
. | . | TRBJ2-5 | TRBV7-2 | CASSLVPQGETQYF | TGTGCCAGCAGCTTAGTTCCCCAGGGGGAGACCCAGTACTTC
. | . | TRBJ2-4 | TRBV20-1 | CSARDSRNIQYF | TGCAGTGCTAGAGATTCTCGAAACATTCAGTACTTC
many | . | TRBJ1-5 | TRBV7-2 | CASSLVGQGGNQPQHF | TGTGCCAGCAGCTTAGTCGGGCAGGGAGGGAATCAGCCCCAGCATTTT
many | TRBD1 | TRBJ1-1 | TRBV6-2/TRBV6-3 | CASSSRTGTLNTEAFF | TGTGCCAGCAGTTCCCGGACAGGGACCCTGAACACTGAAGCTTTCTTT
. | . | TRBJ2-2 | TRBV4-2 | CASSQDRATGELFF | TGTGCCAGCAGCCAAGACCGGGCAACCGGGGAGCTGTTTTTT
. | . | TRBJ1-6 | TRBV28 | CASIADGRNNSPLHF | TGTGCCAGCATAGCCGACGGACGGAATAATTCACCCCTCCACTTT
. | TRBD1 | TRBJ2-1 | TRBV20-1 | CSARDRPLNEQFF | TGCAGTGCTAGGGACAGGCCTCTCAATGAGCAGTTCTTC
. | . | TRBJ1-3 | TRBV5-6 | CASSLEGANWGNTIYF | TGTGCCAGCAGCTTGGAAGGCGCCAACTGGGGAAACACCATATATTTT
. | TRBD2 | TRBJ2-3 | TRBV7-6 | CASRSGSWTDTQYF | TGTGCCAGCCGTAGCGGGAGTTGGACAGATACGCAGTATTTT
many | . | TRBJ2-3 | TRBV10-3 | CAISESRATADTQYF | TGTGCCATCAGTGAGTCTCGGGCTACCGCGGATACGCAGTATTTT
many | TRBD2 | TRBJ2-7 | TRBV20-1 | CSATRGGVYEQYF | TGCAGTGCGACTCGGGGGGGGGTCTACGAGCAGTACTTC
few | TRBD1 | TRBJ1-2 | TRBV12-3/TRBV12-4 | CASSPQTGGNYGYTF | TGTGCCAGCAGTCCACAGACAGGGGGAAACTATGGCTACACCTTC
many | TRBD2 | TRBJ2-3 | TRBV5-1 | CASKRTSATDTQYF | TGCGCCAGCAAAAGGACTAGCGCCACAGATACGCAGTATTTT
. | TRBD2 | TRBJ2-3 | TRBV28 | CASKSGRGGRTDTQYF | TGTGCCAGCAAATCGGGCCGGGGGGGTAGAACAGATACGCAGTATTTT
many | TRBD1 | TRBJ2-7 | TRBV6-6 | CASGRQGSYEQYF | TGTGCCAGCGGTCGACAGGGGTCCTACGAGCAGTACTTC
many | . | TRBJ2-2 | TRBV7-6 | CAAGNTGELFF | TGTGCGGCGGGGAACACCGGGGAGCTGTTTTTT
many | TRBD1 | TRBJ2-3 | TRBV4-2 | CASSQARGFIQYF | TGTGCCAGCAGCCAAGCCAGGGGGTTTATTCAGTATTTT
many | TRBD1 | TRBJ1-1 | TRBV12-3/TRBV12-4 | CASSFGQVEAFF | TGTGCCAGCAGTTTCGGACAGGTTGAAGCTTTCTTT
. | TRBD2 | TRBJ2-7 | TRBV20-1 | CSARDRPKAGDLSYEQYF | TGCAGTGCTAGAGATCGGCCTAAGGCGGGGGACCTCTCCTACGAGCAGTACTTC
few | TRBD2 | TRBJ2-1 | TRBV14 | CASSQDLAGEQFF | TGTGCCAGCAGCCAAGATTTAGCGGGTGAGCAGTTCTTC